This entry concerns a single T cell receptor (beta chain). Its antigen is still unknown. This sample was included in a study of beta chain features in type 1 diabetes. Expressed TCRB transcripts were sequenced because the isolated RNA had all been reverse transcribed beforehand. Method: immunoSEQ multiplex PCR; TCRdb's copy keeps in-frame clones and lacks some. Altogether 300,000 or so clones are present, 14% being singletons, with the ten largest covering less than 0.02%. This CDR3 region has 16 residues. Germline V lookup: CDR1 ENHRY, CDR2 SYGVKD. The V gene lost 4 bases and the J gene lost 5 bases, with 20 bases spanning the gap. Overall study findings and caveats: For Type 1 diabetes patients, all four CD4+ subsets carried TCRB CDR3s that were moderately but significantly shorter.

The chain links TRBV10-3 to TRBJ1-2, with D unresolved. The TCR was taken from a man between 25 and 39 years old with type 1 diabetes. Sequencing input: naive CD4+ T cells from blood. CDR3 coding DNA: TGTGCCATCAGTGTCCTCACAGCTCGTGGTGGGTATGGCTACACCTTC. Translating it yields CAISVLTARGGYGYTF.